The 26 T cell receptor beta chains given below trace back to one sample, sequenced in a study of monozygotic twins with cystic fibrosis. The repertoire was sequenced with immunoSEQ multiplex PCR; TCRdb's copy has only in-frame clones and lacks some. The table shows roughly 14,000 clones, with nearly 99% occurring only once. Sample: blood. Receptors originate from a girl under 10 years old with cystic fibrosis.

This chain uses TRBV4-2 with TRBJ2-6; tentatively, D is TRBD1 (7 bases). The V and J ends lost 0 bases and 0 bases respectively, with 18 bases between them. Per germline, CDR1 LGHNA and CDR2 YNFKEQ. CDR3 size: 20 residues. CDR3 protein: CASSQDGGTVSFSGANVLTF. As DNA, the CDR3 is TGTGCCAGCAGCCAAGATGGGGGGACAGTGTCTTTCTCTGGGGCCAACGTCCTGACTTTC.

The rearrangement links TRBV7-2 to TRBJ2-2; D possibly uses TRBD1 or TRBD2 (5 bases each). V lost 1 base and J 2 bases, leaving 8 bases between the germline ends. The CDR3 totals 15 residues. Germline V gene lookup returns CDR1 SGHTA and CDR2 FQGNSA. This CDR3 reads CASSLVGTNTGELFF. The CDR3 DNA reads as TGTGCCAGCAGCTTAGTAGGGACCAACACCGGGGAGCTGTTTTTT.

The chain uses TRBV10-2 and TRBJ2-7; 7 bases are shared with TRBD1. This CDR3 comprises 15 residues. After removal of 3 bases from V and 3 bases from J, the junction contained 8 bases not matched to a gene. CDR1 WSHSY and CDR2 SAAADI come from the germline V gene. CDR3 nucleotide sequence: TGCGCCAGCAGTGACAGACAGGGCGTGTACTACGAGCAGTACTTC. Translating it yields CASSDRQGVYYEQYF.

The chain is built from TRBV5-6 and TRBJ2-7, with 9 bases identical to TRBD2. CDR3 size: 14 residues. V dropped 5 bases and J dropped 4; count of bases not matched to a gene: 7. The germline gives CDR1 SGHDT, CDR2 YYEEEE. DNA of the CDR3: TGTGCCAGCAGAGAAGCGGGGGGTATGTACGAGCAGTACTTC. Translated, it gives CASREAGGMYEQYF.

CDR3 sequence: CASSHPRGGAFF. The CDR3, as DNA: TGTGCCAGCAGCCACCCTAGGGGGGGTGCTTTCTTT. The gene calls are TRBV14 and TRBJ1-1; TRBD1 is a possible D gene (6 bases). V lost 3 bases to trimming and J lost 11 bases, with 13 bases between them. From germline, CDR1 is SGHDN and CDR2 FVKESK. The CDR3 spans 12 residues.

This rearrangement joins TRBV4-1 to TRBJ2-7; 7 nucleotides agree with TRBD1. Unmatched junction bases numbered 6, after V lost 0 bases and J lost 1 base. The CDR3 covers 16 residues. Germline lookup yields CDR1 MGHRA and CDR2 YSYEKL. The CDR3 region is CASSQDVRTGSYEQYF. The CDR3 DNA reads as TGCGCCAGCAGCCAAGATGTAAGGACAGGATCCTACGAGCAGTACTTC.

CDR3 DNA: TGCGCCAGCAGGGGGACGAACACCGGGGAGCTGTTTTTT. It is translated as CASRGTNTGELFF. J is TRBJ2-2 and V is TRBV10-1, with unresolved D. This CDR3 is built from 13 residues. V lost 6 bases and J lost 0, with 5 bases in between. Germline assignment: CDR1 WNHNN and CDR2 SYGVQD (reference sequence).

The chain has TRBV5-6 and TRBJ2-7; D assignment may be TRBD1 or TRBD2 (5 bases each). Germline values: CDR1 SGHDT, CDR2 YYEEEE. V dropped 4 bases and J dropped 6 bases, with 17 bases sitting between them. This CDR3 is 14 amino acids long. CDR3 residues: CASSRAGAPTEQYF. The DNA of the CDR3 is TGTGCCAGCAGCCGCGCCGGGGCCCCGACCGAGCAGTACTTC.

The V gene is TRBV6-6, the J gene TRBJ1-5; D not resolved. Germline V gene lookup returns CDR1 MNHNY and CDR2 SVGAGI (reference sequence). With 6 bases removed from V and 9 bases from J, the gap between germline ends came to 24 bases. This CDR3 has 16 amino acids. Written as DNA, the CDR3 is TGTGCCAGCAGCATACGTTTGGGAGCGACATTTACGCCCCAGCATTTT. Its translation is CASSIRLGATFTPQHF.

CDR3 sequence (DNA): TGTGCCAGCAGCGTAGGGGGAGACAGCCCCTACGAGCAGTACTTC. It translates to CASSVGGDSPYEQYF. The J gene is TRBJ2-7, the V gene TRBV9, with D perhaps given as TRBD1 or TRBD2 (5 bases each). Trimming took 0 bases from V and 2 from J, leaving 12 bases between them. CDR1 is SGDLS and CDR2 is YYNGEE in the germline V gene. The length of the CDR3 is 15 residues.

The chain couples TRBV27 to TRBJ1-5; D remains ambiguous. Trimming took off 8 bases at V and 1 base at J, with 18 bases between the two ends. CDR1 and CDR2 (germline): MNHEY, SMNVEV (reference sequence). The CDR3 loop spans 16 amino acids. In DNA, the CDR3 is TGTGCCAGCTCTTTGACGGGGTTTTGGAGCAATCAGCCCCAGCATTTT. It is translated as CASSLTGFWSNQPQHF.

This chain links TRBV19 with TRBJ2-1; 12 positions match TRBD2. The CDR3 has 18 amino acids. J gave up 6 bases and V 3 bases, and 12 bases lay outside the gene matches. Germline CDR1 reads LNHDA; CDR2 reads SQIVND (reference sequence). CDR3 amino acids: CASSMGLAGGPRGNEQFF. CDR3 bases: TGTGCCAGTAGTATGGGGCTAGCGGGAGGGCCGAGGGGCAATGAGCAGTTCTTC.

The chain carries TRBV11-2 and TRBJ1-4; D remains ambiguous. Trimming took 5 bases from V and 8 from J, leaving 9 bases between them. This CDR3 spans 12 amino acids. CDR1 SGHAT and CDR2 FQNNGV come from the germline V gene. CDR3: CASSLSGEKLFF. The DNA of the CDR3 is TGTGCCAGCAGCCTAAGTGGGGAAAAACTGTTTTTT.

The V call is TRBV29-1, the J call TRBJ1-1; the D gene is possibly TRBD1 (6 bases). This CDR3 is 12 amino acids long. Between the trimmed V and J ends, which lost 6 bases and 4 bases, there was a span of 12 bases. Per germline, CDR1 SQVTM and CDR2 ANQGSEA. This CDR3 reads CSVQGFSTEAFF. The CDR3 region has the DNA TGCAGCGTACAGGGTTTTAGCACTGAAGCTTTCTTT. Full variable domain (rest looked up from reference TRBV29-1 and TRBJ1-1): SAVISQKPSRDICQRGTSLTIQCQVDSQVTMMFWYRQQPGQSLTLIATANQGSEATYESGFVIDKFPISRPNLTFSTLTVSNMSPEDSSIYLCSVQGFSTEAFFGQGTRLTVV.

The genes are TRBV5-1 and TRBJ2-7; 12 positions match TRBD2. V trimming: 2 bases; J trimming: 0 bases; junction bases outside the gene matches: 3. This CDR3 contains 16 residues. Germline CDR1 reads SGHRS; CDR2 reads YFSETQ. CDR3 DNA sequence: TGCGCCAGCAGCTTCGGACTAGCGGGACTCTCCTACGAGCAGTACTTC. This codes for CASSFGLAGLSYEQYF.

In this sample, this clone turned up a few times. The V call is TRBV14, the J call TRBJ1-2; no definite D call. Trimming left V 3 bases short and J 8 bases short, with 13 bases between. Looked up from germline, CDR1 is SGHDN and CDR2 is FVKESK. The CDR3 runs 13 residues. CDR3: CASSQLRATGYTF. The CDR3 nucleotides read TGTGCCAGCAGCCAGTTGAGGGCGACGGGCTACACCTTC.

This rearrangement joins TRBV6-6 to TRBJ2-7, with TRBD2 matching 12 bases. Germline V lookup: CDR1 MNHNY, CDR2 SVGAGI (reference sequence). V gave up 5 bases and J gave up 3 bases; unmatched junction bases: 2. CDR3 length: 14 amino acids. Written as DNA, the CDR3 is TGTGCCAGCAGTGGGGGACTAGCGGGCTACGAGCAGTACTTC. Encoded protein: CASSGGLAGYEQYF.

This clone was seen a few times. V gene TRBV30 combines with J gene TRBJ2-7, with D maybe TRBD2 (5 bases). Trimming took off 0 bases at V and 3 bases at J, with 12 bases between the two ends. Germline values: CDR1 GTSNPN, CDR2 SVGIG (reference sequence). The CDR3 spans 14 residues. In DNA, the CDR3 is TGTGCCTGGAGTGTACTTACGGGGAGCTACGAGCAGTACTTC. It translates to CAWSVLTGSYEQYF.

The rearrangement uses TRBV2 and TRBJ1-1, with D perhaps TRBD1 (6 bases). CDR3 length: 15 amino acids. V dropped 8 bases and J dropped 2 bases, with 18 bases sitting between them. Germline CDR1 is SNHLY and CDR2 is FYNNEI. The CDR3 DNA sequence: TGTGCCAGCGGGGACACACATACCCTTAACACTGAAGCTTTCTTT. Protein sequence: CASGDTHTLNTEAFF.

The CDR3 DNA sequence: TGTGCCAGCAGGAGACAGGGAGCCGAGAACTATGGCTACACCTTC. Protein sequence: CASRRQGAENYGYTF. The V and J genes are TRBV6-1 and TRBJ1-2, with 7 bases that match TRBD1. With 6 bases clipped from V and 2 bases from J, the junction kept 9 bases outside the gene matches. CDR3 length: 15 amino acids. Germline-derived CDR1 and CDR2 are MNHNS and SASEGT.

This rearrangement joins TRBV2 to TRBJ2-7, with 13 positions matching TRBD2. The V gene's germline CDR1 is SNHLY and CDR2 FYNNEI. The CDR3 loop spans 14 amino acids. Unmatched junction bases numbered 8, after V lost 8 bases and J lost 7 bases. The CDR3 coding sequence is TGTGCCAGCTCCTGGACTAGCGGGAGTCGTGAGCAGTACTTC. Its protein is CASSWTSGSREQYF.

The chain recombines TRBV2 with TRBJ1-3; D perhaps matches TRBD1 (5 bases). The CDR3 is 14 amino acids. Trimming cost V 0 bases and J 3 bases, with 6 bases left between them. CDR1 is SNHLY and CDR2 is FYNNEI in the germline V gene. CDR3 sequence reads: CASSEARDGNTIYF. Written as DNA, the CDR3 is TGTGCCAGCAGTGAAGCCAGGGATGGAAACACCATATATTTT.

This clone appeared a single time. This chain uses TRBV29-1 with TRBJ1-2; no firm D call. Trimming removed 7 bases from V and 9 bases from J, with 21 bases in between. This CDR3 contains 13 residues. Germline lookup yields CDR1 SQVTM and CDR2 ANQGSEA. DNA for the CDR3: TGCAGCGCTGTGGGCCCTACACCAGGCCGCTACACCTTC. Translated: CSAVGPTPGRYTF.

The chain joins TRBV27 to TRBJ1-1, with D possibly matching TRBD1 (6 bases). CDR1 and CDR2 from the germline V gene are MNHEY and SMNVEV (reference sequence). V lost 5 bases and J lost 4, with 11 bases in between. The CDR3 extends over 13 amino acids. DNA of the CDR3: TGTGCCAGCAGTGTTCGAGGGGGCACTGAAGCTTTCTTT. It yields the protein CASSVRGGTEAFF.

This chain uses TRBV6-5 with TRBJ1-3; 8 bases fit TRBD1. The V and J ends lost 1 base and 8 bases, in that order; junction bases with no gene match: 7. The germline CDR1 and CDR2 sequences are MNHEY and SVGAGI. CDR3 length equals 15 residues. This CDR3 is CASSYLPTGVDTIYF. DNA for the CDR3: TGTGCCAGCAGTTACTTACCGACAGGGGTAGACACCATATATTTT.

The chain has TRBV11-2 and TRBJ2-7; TRBD1 is a possible D gene (6 bases). Germline lookup yields CDR1 SGHAT and CDR2 FQNNGV. V was shortened by 0 bases and J by 3 bases, with 12 bases between the two germline ends. The CDR3 spans 15 residues. In DNA form, the CDR3 reads TGTGCCAGCAGCTTAGATGTAGTGACAGGCTACGAGCAGTACTTC. Amino acid sequence: CASSLDVVTGYEQYF. Together with reference TRBV11-2 and TRBJ2-7, the CDR3 gives the full variable domain: EAGVAQSPRYKIIEKRQSVAFWCNPISGHATLYWYQQILGQGPKLLIQFQNNGVVDDSQLPKDRFSAERLKGVDSTLKIQPAKLEDSAVYLCASSLDVVTGYEQYFGPGTRLTVT.